This entry lists 27 T cell receptor beta chains sequenced from one sample in a study of shared clonotypes between healthy human individuals. The protocol was immunoSEQ multiplex PCR, while the TCRdb copy is restricted to in-frame clones and leaves out a portion. The table shows some 490,000 clones, with 60% to 80% occurring only once. The specimen sequenced was PBMCs. Every receptor here comes from a woman aged 40 to 49 in good health. Some clones in this sample may be carry-over from other donors' samples.

In DNA, the CDR3 is TGTGCCAGCAGTTTCATGAGCAGTGCTAGTGGGGCCAACGTCCTGACTTTC. This translates into CASSFMSSASGANVLTF. The chain joins TRBV28 to TRBJ2-6, with D unresolved. Germline CDR1 is MDHEN and CDR2 is SYDVKM. V was shortened by 3 bases and J by 3 bases, with 15 bases between the two germline ends. This CDR3 is 17 amino acids long.

This clone was seen a few times. The chain is built from TRBV28 and TRBJ1-1; D is perhaps TRBD1 (5 bases). CDR1 and CDR2 (germline): MDHEN, SYDVKM. Trimming removed 5 bases at V and 6 bases at J, with 19 bases between. The CDR3 length is 15 residues. CDR3 nucleotides: TGTGCCAGCAGTCCCCTCGGGGGAGCGGGTTCTGAAGCTTTCTTT. Its protein product is CASSPLGGAGSEAFF.

About this clone: A far larger clone is one base from this, pointing to a likely read error. The chain links TRBV7-6 to TRBJ2-7; unclear D gene. CDR1 is SGHVS and CDR2 is FNYEAQ in the germline V gene. V was cut by 1 base and J by 2 bases, with 6 bases left in between. The CDR3 consists of 13 residues. CDR3 region: CASSLGRTYEQYF. The CDR3 region has the DNA TGTGCCAGCAGCTTAGGGCGGACCTACGAGCAGTACTTC.

The V call is TRBV5-8, the J call TRBJ2-7; TRBD1 agrees at 8 bases. This CDR3 is built from 15 residues. Germline V gene sequence: CDR1 SGHTS, CDR2 YDEGEE. V trimming: 2 bases; J trimming: 4 bases; junction bases outside the gene matches: 8. The CDR3 reads CASSFRTGGTYEQYF. The DNA for the CDR3 is TGTGCCAGCAGCTTCCGTACAGGGGGTACGTACGAGCAGTACTTC.

In DNA, the CDR3 is TGTGCCAGCTCACCCCGGCGGGAGACCGGGGAGCTGTTTTTT. Protein: CASSPRRETGELFF. This chain links TRBV18 with TRBJ2-2, with 7 positions matching TRBD2. Trimming took 3 bases from V and 5 from J; bases not matched to a gene: 3. Germline assignment: CDR1 KGHSH and CDR2 LQKENI. The CDR3 has 14 residues.

The V call is TRBV4-1, the J call TRBJ1-4; 7 bases are shared with TRBD1. Germline CDR1 MGHRA, CDR2 YSYEKL. The CDR3 spans 16 residues. V lost 2 bases and J lost 2; bases outside the gene matches: 5. The CDR3 DNA sequence: TGCGCCAGCAGCCAACCTTACAGGGGCACTAATGAAAAACTGTTTTTT. Protein product: CASSQPYRGTNEKLFF.

The chain carries TRBV6-5 and TRBJ2-7; 14 bases agree with TRBD2. This CDR3 region has 14 residues. J lost 4 bases, V lost 6 bases, and 2 bases had no gene match. From germline, CDR1 is MNHEY and CDR2 SVGAGI. CDR3 sequence: CASRGLAGAYEQYF. CDR3 sequence (DNA): TGTGCCAGCAGGGGACTAGCGGGAGCATACGAGCAGTACTTC.

The V and J genes are TRBV5-1 and TRBJ2-7; TRBD2 matches at 7 bases. This CDR3 comprises 11 residues. The J segment lost 13 bases and the V segment lost 0 bases, leaving 4 bases of the junction unmatched. CDR1 is SGHRS and CDR2 is YFSETQ in the germline V gene. The CDR3 sequence is CASSLAGGIYF. DNA of the CDR3: TGCGCCAGCAGCTTGGCCGGGGGGATTTACTTC.

The chain uses TRBV2 and TRBJ2-5, with D possibly TRBD2 on 6 matching bases. With 3 bases removed from V and 1 base from J, the gap between germline ends came to 15 bases. The CDR3 has 16 amino acids. The germline CDR1 and CDR2 sequences are SNHLY and FYNNEI. For the CDR3, the DNA is TGTGCCAGCAGTGAGGGGGGAGCGGGCAGCCAAGAGACCCAGTACTTC. The encoded protein is CASSEGGAGSQETQYF.

The chain combines TRBV2 with TRBJ2-7; D ambiguous. Germline V gene sequence: CDR1 SNHLY, CDR2 FYNNEI. The CDR3 contains 12 residues. V was cut by 11 bases and J by 1 base, with 12 bases left in between. The CDR3 loop reads CAGLSVSYEQYF. CDR3 in DNA: TGTGCCGGCCTCTCCGTGTCCTACGAGCAGTACTTC.

The V gene is TRBV28, the J gene TRBJ2-7; a possible D gene is TRBD1 (6 bases). This CDR3 has 16 amino acids. Germline lookup yields CDR1 MDHEN and CDR2 SYDVKM. V lost 3 bases to trimming and J lost 1 base, with 16 bases between them. The CDR3 region is CASSFWGQGISYEQYF. The CDR3 bases are TGTGCCAGCAGTTTTTGGGGGCAGGGGATTTCCTACGAGCAGTACTTC.

This clone has more than one count but fewer than ten. The V gene is TRBV2, the J gene TRBJ2-3; 12 bases match TRBD2. The J segment lost 6 bases and the V segment lost 5 bases, leaving 9 bases of the junction unmatched. Germline values: CDR1 SNHLY, CDR2 FYNNEI. The CDR3 has 16 residues. CDR3 in DNA: TGTGCCAGCAGTCTAACCCGACTAGCGGGAGCCGATACGCAGTATTTT. This codes for CASSLTRLAGADTQYF. Variable domain in full (rest from reference TRBV2 and TRBJ2-3): EPEVTQTPSHQVTQMGQEVILRCVPISNHLYFYWYRQILGQKVEFLVSFYNNEISEKSEIFDDQFSVERPDGSNFTLKIRSTKLEDSAMYFCASSLTRLAGADTQYFGPGTRLTVL.

The rearrangement uses TRBV28 and TRBJ2-7; tentative D call: TRBD2 (6 bases). CDR3 length equals 16 residues. The germline V gene encodes CDR1 MDHEN and CDR2 SYDVKM. With 5 bases removed from V and 2 bases from J, the gap between germline ends came to 19 bases. CDR3 protein: CASSTPRGSGPYEQYF. CDR3 sequence (DNA): TGTGCCAGCAGTACCCCCCGGGGTAGCGGCCCCTACGAGCAGTACTTC. The entire variable domain, with the rest obtained from reference TRBV28 and TRBJ2-7, is as follows: DVKVTQSSRYLVKRTGEKVFLECVQDMDHENMFWYRQDPGLGLRLIYFSYDVKMKEKGDIPEGYSVSREKKERFSLILESASTNQTSMYLCASSTPRGSGPYEQYFGPGTRLTVT.

The table lists this clone with a few counts. The gene calls are TRBV18 and TRBJ2-7, with D unclear. The length of the CDR3 is 14 residues. Trimming removed 6 bases at V and 0 bases at J, with 12 bases between. The germline V gene has CDR1 KGHSH and CDR2 LQKENI. The CDR3 DNA follows: TGTGCCAGCTCGCTTAATGACCGCTCCTACGAGCAGTACTTC. Protein: CASSLNDRSYEQYF.

CDR3 loop: CSARTENSYEQYF. DNA of the CDR3: TGCAGCGCACGGACAGAAAACTCCTACGAGCAGTACTTC. The V gene is TRBV29-1, the J gene TRBJ2-7, with a weak D call TRBD1 (6 bases). Germline V lookup: CDR1 SQVTM, CDR2 ANQGSEA. Trimming shortened V by 7 bases and J by 0 bases, and 13 bases separated the two germline ends. CDR3 length: 13 residues.

A single count supports this clone. The chain uses TRBV6-5 and TRBJ1-2; D call uncertain. V gave up 7 bases and J gave up 2 bases, with 14 bases separating them. Germline values: CDR1 MNHEY, CDR2 SVGAGI. CDR3 length: 14 residues. The chain's CDR3 is CASTLGPGNYGYTF. The DNA for the CDR3 is TGTGCCAGCACCCTGGGCCCCGGCAACTATGGCTACACCTTC.

The V call is TRBV4-3, the J call TRBJ2-4; D remains unclear. The CDR3 runs 15 residues. V was pared by 0 bases and J by 0 bases, with 6 bases between. Germline V lookup: CDR1 LGHNA, CDR2 YSLEER. DNA for the CDR3: TGCGCCAGCAGCCAAGAGGTGACAGCCAAAAACATTCAGTACTTC. Its translation is CASSQEVTAKNIQYF.

V is TRBV2 and J is TRBJ2-5, with a possible D match to TRBD2 (5 bases). CDR3 length: 13 residues. Trimming took off 6 bases at V and 4 bases at J, with 12 bases between the two ends. Germline-derived CDR1 and CDR2 are SNHLY and FYNNEI. The CDR3 protein is CASSPTSSETQYF. CDR3 coding DNA: TGTGCCAGCAGCCCTACTAGTTCAGAGACCCAGTACTTC.

Concerning this clone itself: A much larger clone is a single base away; this may be a read error. Other DNA variants within this sample encode the same CDR3. CDR3: CASSEGQGREKLFF. The CDR3, as DNA: TGTGCCAGCAGTGAGGGGCAGGGACGGGAAAAACTGTTTTTT. The V gene is TRBV25-1, the J gene TRBJ1-4; a possible D gene is TRBD1 (5 bases). The V gene lost 3 bases and the J gene lost 8 bases, with 13 bases spanning the gap. The CDR3 sequence is 14 residues long. Germline assignment: CDR1 MGHDK and CDR2 SYGVNS. Full variable domain (missing parts from reference TRBV25-1 and TRBJ1-4): EADIYQTPRYLVIGTGKKITLECSQTMGHDKMYWYQQDPGMELHLIHYSYGVNSTEKGDLSSESTVSRIRTEHFPLTLESARPSHTSQYLCASSEGQGREKLFFGSGTQLSVL.

The chain joins TRBV5-4 to TRBJ2-1; D may be TRBD1 or TRBD2 (5 bases each). Germline CDR1 SGHNT, CDR2 YYREEE (reference sequence). The V and J ends lost 4 bases and 2 bases respectively, with 10 bases between them. The CDR3 is 14 amino acids. CDR3 nucleotide sequence: TGTGCCAGCAGCCCGATGGGGGCCTACAATGAGCAGTTCTTC. It encodes CASSPMGAYNEQFF.

V gene TRBV6-1 combines with J gene TRBJ2-1; possible D gene TRBD1, 5 bases. The CDR3 has 9 residues. V lost 10 bases to trimming and J lost 9 bases, with 7 bases between them. In germline, CDR1 is MNHNS, CDR2 SASEGT. CDR3: CATRVEQFF. CDR3 DNA sequence: TGTGCCACCAGGGTTGAGCAGTTCTTC.

The chain employs TRBV15 and TRBJ2-3, with D hard to call. The germline gives CDR1 LNHNV, CDR2 YYDKDF (reference sequence). The CDR3 has 15 residues. Deletions cut 0 bases from V and 2 bases from J, with 9 bases between. The CDR3 DNA follows: TGTGCCACCAGCAGAGATCCTGCCTACACAGATACGCAGTATTTT. It encodes CATSRDPAYTDTQYF.

This chain links TRBV27 with TRBJ2-7, with TRBD2 matching 8 bases. Germline lookup yields CDR1 MNHEY and CDR2 SMNVEV (reference sequence). The J segment lost 1 base and the V segment lost 5 bases, leaving 7 bases of the junction unmatched. This CDR3 is 15 amino acids long. CDR3 coding DNA: TGTGCCAGCAGTCAAGAGCGGGGGTCTTCCTACGAGCAGTACTTC. This codes for CASSQERGSSYEQYF.

The CDR3 DNA sequence: TGTGCCATCAGTGCTAGCGGGAGAGAAGATGAGCAGTTCTTC. This codes for CAISASGREDEQFF. This rearrangement joins TRBV10-3 to TRBJ2-1; 10 bases agree with TRBD2. V was clipped by 4 bases and J by 8 bases; unmatched bases: 5. Germline CDR1 and CDR2: ENHRY and SYGVKD. There are 14 residues in the CDR3.

The chain joins TRBV27 to TRBJ2-2; tentative D call: TRBD1 (6 bases). The V end lost 6 bases, the J end lost 6 bases, and 14 bases lay between the germline ends. The CDR3 is made up of 14 amino acids. Germline-derived CDR1 and CDR2 are MNHEY and SMNVEV (reference sequence). In DNA form, the CDR3 reads TGTGCCAGCAGCCCGATTGGGGGCCCCGGGGAGCTGTTTTTT. It specifies CASSPIGGPGELFF.

This chain connects TRBV9 to TRBJ2-1, with 15 bases matching TRBD2. Germline V gene lookup returns CDR1 SGDLS and CDR2 YYNGEE. With V trimmed by 4 bases and J by 2 bases, 4 bases remained unmatched. This CDR3 has 17 residues. DNA for the CDR3: TGTGCCAGCAGCTCGGGACTAGCGGGAGGAGCCTACAATGAGCAGTTCTTC. Its protein product is CASSSGLAGGAYNEQFF.

The chain joins TRBV4-2 to TRBJ2-7; 9 bases match TRBD2. Germline V gene sequence: CDR1 LGHNA, CDR2 YNFKEQ. The length of the CDR3 is 15 residues. The ends lost 1 base at V and 1 base at J; junction bases unmatched: 2. Here the CDR3 reads CASSQGAGGSYEQYF. In DNA, the CDR3 is TGTGCCAGCAGCCAAGGCGCGGGAGGGTCCTACGAGCAGTACTTC.